These T cell receptor beta chains were read from a single sample in a study of shared clonotypes between healthy human individuals. Using immunoSEQ multiplex PCR, the repertoire was profiled, and TCRdb retains in-frame clones only, with some absent. Among more than 2 million clones listed, about 95% were seen once. The sample was naive CD8+ T cells sorted from blood. These receptors all stem from a man aged 18 to 29 in good health. Both conserved end residues are part of each CDR3. A D gene is named only where the DNA matches it firmly. The listing skips clone size in some rows; elsewhere it reads once, few, many or a size class.

abundance	v_gene	j_gene	d_gene	CDR3nt	CDR3aa
NA	TRBV9	TRBJ1-2	TRBD1	TGTGCCAGCAGCGACCGGGACAGGGCTAACTATGGCTACACCTTC	CASSDRDRANYGYTF
NA	TRBV18	TRBJ2-7	NA	TGTGCCAGCTCACCAGCGGGGAATACCTACGAGCAGTACTTC	CASSPAGNTYEQYF
NA	TRBV29-1	TRBJ1-2	TRBD1	TGCAGCGTTGTATCCGGACAGGTTTCTAACTATGGCTACACCTTC	CSVVSGQVSNYGYTF
NA	TRBV2	TRBJ2-7	NA	TGTGCCAGCAGTGAAGGGAAAGGGGTATATCACGAGCAGTACTTC	CASSEGKGVYHEQYF
NA	TRBV5-1	TRBJ2-7	TRBD1	TGCGCCAGCAGCCTACCCCCGGGACAGGGGCGGACCGAGCAGTACTTC	CASSLPPGQGRTEQYF
NA	TRBV28	TRBJ2-1	TRBD1	TGTGCCAGCAGTTTATACAGGGGCCGGTTGGATGAGCAGTTCTTC	CASSLYRGRLDEQFF
once	TRBV5-4	TRBJ1-3	NA	TGTGCCAGCAGCTTGATAGGGACGCCTTCTGGAAACACCATATATTTT	CASSLIGTPSGNTIYF
NA	TRBV27	TRBJ2-1	TRBD1	TGTGCCAGCAGTCGGCAGCTAGGGGGCGAATACAATGAGCAGTTCTTC	CASSRQLGGEYNEQFF
NA	TRBV15	TRBJ2-5	NA	TGTGCCACCATGGGACAACTCCAAGAGACCCAGTACTTC	CATMGQLQETQYF
NA	TRBV9	TRBJ1-4	TRBD1	TGTGCCAGCAGCGGAGAGGGACAGCATGGTGAAAAACTGTTTTTT	CASSGEGQHGEKLFF
NA	TRBV5-6	TRBJ1-1	NA	TGTGCCAGCAGCTTGGTTGTAAGGTCCATGAACACTGAAGCTTTCTTT	CASSLVVRSMNTEAFF
NA	TRBV11-2	TRBJ2-7	TRBD1	TGTGCCAGCAGCTTAGGGGCCGGGACAGCCATAAGTCACTCCTACGAGCAGTACTTC	CASSLGAGTAISHSYEQYF
NA	TRBV4-3	TRBJ2-7	NA	TGCGCCAGCAGCCAAGATACTTACCGTGGGAATTTCTACGAGCAGTACTTC	CASSQDTYRGNFYEQYF
NA	TRBV14	TRBJ1-1	NA	TGTGCCAGCACCTATTATGGGCTAGCTTTCTTT	CASTYYGLAFF
NA	TRBV7-9	TRBJ2-7	NA	TGTGCCAGCAGCCCCCCCGAGGCAGGGCCATTCTACGAGCAGTACTTC	CASSPPEAGPFYEQYF
NA	TRBV7-9	TRBJ1-4	NA	TGTGCCAGCCGGGGGGCAGTTGCAACTAATGAAAAACTGTTTTTT	CASRGAVATNEKLFF
NA	TRBV5-1	TRBJ2-2	TRBD2	TGCGCCAGCAGCTCCCTAGCGGGGGACTCAAAGAACACCGGGGAGCTGTTTTTT	CASSSLAGDSKNTGELFF